This T cell receptor beta chain was captured by sequencing in a study of blood T cell repertoires in COVID-19. Study overall: Whether acute or convalescent, the COVID-19 samples came from the United States, Italy and Spain. Nucleic acid was either cDNA or gDNA, and it came from T cells, B-cell-depleted T cells, or PBMCs.

Trimming stripped 1 base from V and 6 bases from J, with 9 bases between. The V gene's germline CDR1 is LGHDT and CDR2 YNNKEL (reference sequence). CDR3 length: 13 amino acids. Per the study methods: Estimation of nucleated cell counts relied on the amplification of reference gene primers. Only in-frame clones appear in the TCRdb table, and some are missing; sequencing was by immunoSEQ multiplex PCR. That table supplies the V and J calls and clone size; D and trimming were determined from the DNA. There are some 27,000 clones in the sample; more than 70% occur only once, and approximately 2.6% lies in the top ten.

This TCR derives from a human donor in a cohort sampled during active COVID-19. Sample: peripheral blood. The chain uses TRBV3-1 (or the pseudogene TRBV3-2) and TRBJ1-1; maybe TRBD1 (5 bases). The CDR3 nucleotides are TGTGCCAGCAGCCAAGTAGGGACTGCTGAAGCTTTCTTT. Amino acids: CASSQVGTAEAFF.